The following is a T cell receptor beta chain sequence with its context. The CDR3 is 13 residues long. V shed 3 bases and J shed 5 bases, with 10 bases lying between them. Germline-derived CDR1 and CDR2 are LNHDA and SQIVND (reference sequence). The protocol was immunoSEQ multiplex PCR, while the TCRdb copy is restricted to in-frame clones and leaves out a portion. Altogether more than 45,000 clones are present, about nine tenths being singletons, with the ten largest covering about 3.9%. The entry originates in a study of technical replicates of blood from a few donors. The source is a human donor in good health. Some clones in this sample may be carry-over from other donors' samples. This chain links TRBV19 with TRBJ1-2; no firm D call. Material for sequencing was PBMCs. This CDR3 is CASSIDGGYGYTF. The CDR3 coding sequence is TGTGCCAGTAGTATCGACGGAGGGTATGGCTACACCTTC.